This T cell receptor (beta chain) was recovered during a study of shared clonotypes between healthy human individuals. About the study: Three CD4 naive, three CD4 memory, two CD8 naive and one CD8 memory plate were used per donor. Overall study results and limits: The diversity represented, both genetic and in exposure history, was limited by few donors.

Germline CDR1 and CDR2: MNHEY and SMNVEV (reference sequence). The V gene lost 3 bases and the J gene lost 3 bases, with 9 bases spanning the gap. This CDR3 has 13 residues. CD8 cells classed as naive were CD45RO-negative and positively selected for CCR7, excluding terminally differentiated effector memory CD45RA+ cells. As originally analysed: Junction-only immunoSEQ data arrived without quality scores, meaning filtering differed. Repertoires were generated with immunoSEQ multiplex PCR, while TCRdb's copy carries only in-frame clones and drops some. V, J and clone size reflect that table, while D and trimming were determined from the DNA. The data show fewer than 800,000 clones, with about 92% seen just once and about 24% held by the top ten. Turning to this clone: The antigen remains unidentified. Distinct nucleotide sequences in the sample also encode this CDR3.

The genes are TRBV27 and TRBJ2-7; D may be TRBD2 (5 bases). Sequenced sample: naive CD8+ T cells sorted from blood. The clonotype originates from a man younger than 45 in good health. The CDR3 loop reads CASSLAGDYEQYF. DNA for the CDR3: TGTGCCAGCAGTTTGGCCGGGGACTACGAGCAGTACTTC.